The 19 T cell receptor beta chains below all came from one sample that was sequenced in a study of cytomegalovirus exposure and HLA in healthy donors. Repertoires were generated with immunoSEQ multiplex PCR, while TCRdb's copy carries only in-frame clones and drops some. The sample gives some 80,000 clones, 85% to 95% of which show up once; more than 0.65% is in the top ten. Material: PBMCs. These receptors were taken from a woman aged 18-29 years in good health and CMV-seronegative.

The chain has TRBV25-1 and TRBJ2-7; a weak D match, TRBD2 (5 bases). The CDR3 is 12 amino acids. V was pared by 2 bases and J by 6 bases, with 8 bases between. The germline gives CDR1 MGHDK, CDR2 SYGVNS. CDR3 nucleotides: TGTGCCAGCAGTGAAAGCGAGGGCGAGCAGTACTTC. Amino acids: CASSESEGEQYF.

The CDR3 DNA reads TGCGCCAGCAGCCAAGGCGGGACAGGGGGCTACGAGCAGTACTTC. Translation gives CASSQGGTGGYEQYF. The chain links TRBV4-3 to TRBJ2-7; 11 bases are shared with TRBD1. The CDR3 is made up of 15 amino acids. Germline-derived CDR1 and CDR2 are LGHNA and YSLEER. With V trimmed by 1 base and J by 3 bases, 2 bases remained unmatched.

The V call is TRBV19, the J call TRBJ2-6; 11 bases fit TRBD1. This CDR3 comprises 17 residues. V shed 6 bases, J shed 4 bases, and the junction held 8 bases outside the gene matches. The germline V gene has CDR1 LNHDA and CDR2 SQIVND (reference sequence). The CDR3: CASRGTGGRSGANVLTF. In DNA form, the CDR3 reads TGTGCCAGTAGGGGGACAGGGGGTCGATCCGGGGCCAACGTCCTGACTTTC.

This chain joins TRBV19 and TRBJ2-7, with D unclear. Germline CDR1 and CDR2: LNHDA and SQIVND (reference sequence). This CDR3 has 15 residues. The V and J ends lost 5 bases and 0 bases respectively, with 14 bases between them. CDR3 region: CASSPTFGRSYEQYF. The CDR3, as DNA: TGTGCCAGTAGTCCGACCTTTGGGCGCTCCTACGAGCAGTACTTC.

The chain employs TRBV5-1 and TRBJ2-7, with a possible D match to TRBD1 (5 bases). V was shortened by 4 bases and J by 0 bases, with 5 bases between the two germline ends. The germline gives CDR1 SGHRS, CDR2 YFSETQ. The CDR3 is 12 residues long. DNA for the CDR3: TGCGCCAGCAGCCAGGGCTCCTACGAGCAGTACTTC. Protein product: CASSQGSYEQYF.

A note on this clone: This sample also contains other DNA sequences that code for the same CDR3. This chain links TRBV18 with TRBJ2-1, with 7 positions matching TRBD2. CDR1 KGHSH and CDR2 LQKENI come from the germline V gene. This CDR3 contains 18 residues. The ends lost 0 bases at V and 5 bases at J; junction bases unmatched: 13. The CDR3 here is CASSPPWITGGTNNEQFF. Here the CDR3 DNA reads TGTGCCAGCTCACCACCATGGATAACCGGCGGGACTAACAATGAGCAGTTCTTC.

The chain employs TRBV6-1 and TRBJ1-2; maybe TRBD1 (5 bases). This CDR3 is built from 15 residues. V lost 4 bases and J 5 bases, leaving 17 bases between the germline ends. From germline, CDR1 is MNHNS and CDR2 SASEGT. The CDR3 loop reads CASSATGTGDYGYTF. The CDR3 nucleotides read TGTGCCAGCAGTGCCACCGGGACGGGGGATTATGGCTACACCTTC.

The DNA for the CDR3 is TGTGCCATCGGAAGAGTGGCGGGGGGCCCCTACGAGCAGTACTTC. It translates to CAIGRVAGGPYEQYF. The V and J genes are TRBV10-3 and TRBJ2-7, with 8 bases matching TRBD2. The CDR3 runs to 15 residues. V shed 8 bases, J shed 2 bases, and the junction held 11 bases outside the gene matches. CDR1 is ENHRY and CDR2 is SYGVKD in the germline V gene.

As concerns this clone: Other DNA sequences in the sample encode the same CDR3. V and J are TRBV6-4 and TRBJ1-2, with D unresolved. Looked up from germline, CDR1 is MRHNA and CDR2 is SNTAGT. This CDR3 has 13 amino acids. V lost 3 bases and J 2 bases, leaving 7 bases between the germline ends. Written as DNA, the CDR3 is TGTGCCAGCAGTGAGACGGGGAACTATGGCTACACCTTC. This encodes CASSETGNYGYTF.

The rearrangement links TRBV4-1 to TRBJ1-2; possible D gene TRBD1, 5 bases. V was trimmed by 2 bases and J by 5 bases, leaving 9 bases between them. This CDR3 is built from 13 residues. Germline V lookup: CDR1 MGHRA, CDR2 YSYEKL. CDR3: CASSQQGGYGYTF. CDR3 nucleotides: TGCGCCAGCAGCCAACAGGGAGGATATGGCTACACCTTC.

In its sample, this clone was seen once. J is TRBJ2-2 and V is TRBV5-6; 8 bases fit TRBD2. V dropped 3 bases and J dropped 6; count of bases not matched to a gene: 7. The CDR3 has 15 amino acids. Germline V lookup: CDR1 SGHDT, CDR2 YYEEEE. The DNA for the CDR3 is TGTGCCAGCAGCTGGACGCGGGGGGCCGCCGGGGAGCTGTTTTTT. Translating it yields CASSWTRGAAGELFF.

The chain has TRBV10-3 and TRBJ2-3; no clear D gene. Germline V lookup: CDR1 ENHRY, CDR2 SYGVKD. The CDR3 sequence is 12 residues long. The germline V and J ends were trimmed by 8 bases and 1 base, with 7 bases remaining between them. The CDR3 here is CAIGVRTDTQYF. DNA for the CDR3: TGTGCCATCGGAGTACGCACAGATACGCAGTATTTT.

The genes are TRBV11-2 and TRBJ1-3; D is unresolved. The germline V and J ends were trimmed by 1 base and 0 bases, with 16 bases remaining between them. The CDR3 extends over 18 amino acids. The germline CDR1 and CDR2 sequences are SGHAT and FQNNGV. CDR3 sequence: CASSLARRSRDSGNTIYF. CDR3 in DNA: TGTGCCAGCAGCTTAGCTCGCCGAAGCCGGGACTCTGGAAACACCATATATTTT.

The chain carries TRBV6-5 and TRBJ1-1, with a possible D match to TRBD1 (5 bases). Germline CDR1 and CDR2: MNHEY and SVGAGI. The CDR3 consists of 15 residues. The germline V and J ends were trimmed by 6 bases and 0 bases, with 14 bases remaining between them. CDR3 region: CASSLSLTVNTEAFF. CDR3 coding DNA: TGTGCCAGCAGCCTATCCTTGACAGTGAACACTGAAGCTTTCTTT.

The chain uses TRBV7-9 and TRBJ1-1; 9 bases line up with TRBD1. Germline V gives CDR1 SEHNR, CDR2 FQNEAQ (reference sequence). V trimming: 1 base; J trimming: 0 bases; junction bases outside the gene matches: 9. The CDR3 covers 18 residues. CDR3 nucleotides: TGTGCCAGCAGCTTAGGGTTGGGACAGGGCAGTTTGAACACTGAAGCTTTCTTT. Residues: CASSLGLGQGSLNTEAFF.

The chain uses TRBV15 and TRBJ2-1; 10 bases are a match to TRBD2. Germline-derived CDR1 and CDR2 are LNHNV and YYDKDF (reference sequence). The CDR3 sequence is 17 residues long. Trimming cost V 0 bases and J 4 bases; bases outside gene matches: 6. The CDR3 loop reads CATSRDPLAGAYNEQFF. The CDR3 bases are TGTGCCACCAGCAGAGATCCCCTAGCGGGGGCTTACAATGAGCAGTTCTTC.

The chain is built from TRBV18 and TRBJ1-2; TRBD1 matches at 9 bases. Germline V gene sequence: CDR1 KGHSH, CDR2 LQKENI. V lost 2 bases to trimming and J lost 8 bases; unmatched junction nucleotides: 15. This CDR3 has 17 residues. Here the CDR3 reads CASSPEGPGTGLQGYTF. The CDR3 coding sequence is TGTGCCAGCTCACCAGAAGGTCCCGGGACAGGGTTACAGGGCTACACCTTC.

The chain employs TRBV5-8 and TRBJ2-2, with TRBD1 matching 11 bases. The CDR3 has 16 amino acids. Germline CDR1 SGHTS, CDR2 YDEGEE. J gave up 7 bases and V 4 bases, and 9 bases lay outside the gene matches. The CDR3 spells CASSAGQGARDGELFF. DNA of the CDR3: TGTGCCAGCAGCGCCGGACAGGGGGCGCGCGACGGGGAGCTGTTTTTT.

Comment on this clone: Its ends do not fully match the called genes, so a read error is possible. The chain couples TRBV18 to TRBJ2-2; 8 bases are a match to TRBD1. Germline CDR1 is KGHSH and CDR2 is LQKENI. The CDR3 has 16 residues. The CDR3 DNA sequence: TGTGCCAGCTCATCACCGACAGGGGATTGGACCGGGGAGCTGTTTTTT. Protein: CASSSPTGDWTGELFF.